One sample yielded the 18 T cell receptor beta chains listed below, sequenced in a study of blood T cell repertoires in COVID-19. Generated by immunoSEQ multiplex PCR, the TCRdb table keeps only in-frame clones and is missing some. This table holds roughly 84,000 clones, around 81% found once. The specimen sequenced was peripheral blood. These receptors all stem from a man older than 75 with active or convalescent COVID-19.

J is TRBJ1-3 and V is TRBV3-1 (or the pseudogene TRBV3-2), with D tentatively TRBD1 (6 bases). V gave up 2 bases and J gave up 5 bases, with 10 bases separating them. Germline V CDR1 and CDR2: LGHDT, YNNKEL (reference sequence). The CDR3 totals 14 residues. This CDR3 is CASSQQGIRNTIYF. CDR3 in DNA: TGTGCCAGCAGCCAACAGGGGATAAGAAACACCATATATTTT.

The chain links TRBV2 to TRBJ2-6; possible D gene TRBD1, 5 bases. The V and J ends lost 6 bases and 2 bases respectively, with 11 bases between them. Germline V gene lookup returns CDR1 SNHLY and CDR2 FYNNEI. This CDR3 is built from 15 residues. The CDR3 DNA follows: TGTGCCAGCAGCGACAGTTTGGCTGGGGCCAACGTCCTGACTTTC. It translates to CASSDSLAGANVLTF. Based on the CDR3 plus reference TRBV2 and TRBJ2-6, the full variable domain is EPEVTQTPSHQVTQMGQEVILRCVPISNHLYFYWYRQILGQKVEFLVSFYNNEISEKSEIFDDQFSVERPDGSNFTLKIRSTKLEDSAMYFCASSDSLAGANVLTFGAGSRLTVL.

The chain couples TRBV30 to TRBJ1-4; D perhaps matches TRBD1 (5 bases). The germline V and J ends were trimmed by 1 base and 8 bases, with 17 bases remaining between them. The CDR3 sequence is 15 residues long. Germline V gene lookup returns CDR1 GTSNPN and CDR2 SVGIG (reference sequence). CDR3 in amino acids: CAWSAPGQGREKLFF. CDR3 coding DNA: TGTGCCTGGAGTGCCCCCGGGCAGGGTAGGGAAAAACTGTTTTTT.

J is TRBJ1-2 and V is TRBV19; D possibly corresponds to TRBD1 (6 bases). CDR1 is LNHDA and CDR2 is SQIVND in the germline V gene (reference sequence). This CDR3 contains 13 residues. Trimming stripped 10 bases from V and 4 bases from J, with 16 bases between. The CDR3 DNA is TGTGCCACCTCTACGGAACAGGGCTATGGCTACACCTTC. It specifies CATSTEQGYGYTF.

The gene calls are TRBV4-2 and TRBJ1-2; possible D gene TRBD1, 6 bases. Germline V gives CDR1 LGHNA, CDR2 YNFKEQ. V was shortened by 0 bases and J by 4 bases, with 9 bases between the two germline ends. This CDR3 has 14 residues. The CDR3 bases are TGTGCCAGCAGCCAAGAGGGCAGGGGCTATGGCTACACCTTC. Translated, it gives CASSQEGRGYGYTF.

This CDR3 is CSGYGAGGYTGELFF. The CDR3 DNA is TGCAGCGGCTATGGGGCGGGAGGGTACACCGGGGAGCTGTTTTTT. J is TRBJ2-2 and V is TRBV29-1, with 9 bases identical to TRBD2. CDR3 length: 15 amino acids. Looked up from germline, CDR1 is SQVTM and CDR2 is ANQGSEA. V dropped 7 bases and J dropped 3; count of bases not matched to a gene: 9.

V is TRBV5-1 and J is TRBJ2-3; the match to TRBD1 covers 9 bases. Germline CDR1 reads SGHRS; CDR2 reads YFSETQ. This CDR3 is 14 amino acids long. J was trimmed by 9 bases and V by 0 bases; bases with no gene match: 5. CDR3 residues: CASSLDRGQVTQYF. Here the CDR3 DNA reads TGCGCCAGCAGCTTGGACAGGGGGCAGGTCACGCAGTATTTT.

The chain links TRBV6-5 to TRBJ2-3, with a weak D call TRBD2 (6 bases). CDR1 and CDR2 (germline): MNHEY, SVGAGI. CDR3 length equals 16 residues. The V gene lost 0 bases and the J gene lost 4 bases, with 14 bases spanning the gap. The DNA of the CDR3 is TGTGCCAGCAGTTACTCGGGTGCGGGACCCGCAGATACGCAGTATTTT. This translates into CASSYSGAGPADTQYF.

The V gene is TRBV5-1, the J gene TRBJ2-1, with 9 bases aligning to TRBD1. This CDR3 spans 15 amino acids. CDR1 SGHRS and CDR2 YFSETQ come from the germline V gene. The V gene end was trimmed by 5 bases and the J gene end by 6 bases; junction bases not matched to a gene: 9. The CDR3 bases are TGCGCCAGCAGACCCCGGGACAGGGCATCCAATGAGCAGTTCTTC. Its protein product is CASRPRDRASNEQFF.

This rearrangement joins TRBV2 to TRBJ1-2; D is uncertain. Germline CDR1 is SNHLY and CDR2 is FYNNEI. This CDR3 region has 14 residues. Trimming removed 4 bases at V and 1 base at J, with 10 bases between. CDR3 nucleotide sequence: TGTGCCAGCAGTGGCCCTCAGGTTAACTATGGCTACACCTTC. Its translation is CASSGPQVNYGYTF.

The chain joins TRBV14 to TRBJ1-2; possibly TRBD1 for D (5 bases). Germline lookup yields CDR1 SGHDN and CDR2 FVKESK. V was shortened by 4 bases and J by 5 bases, with 17 bases between the two germline ends. The CDR3 has 15 amino acids. The CDR3 DNA follows: TGTGCCAGCAGCCGACTGGACAAATACCTGTATGGCTACACCTTC. Amino acids: CASSRLDKYLYGYTF.

J is TRBJ2-2 and V is TRBV25-1; no definite D call. The CDR3 spans 13 residues. Trimming removed 4 bases at V and 2 bases at J, with 5 bases between. In germline, CDR1 is MGHDK, CDR2 SYGVNS. As DNA, the CDR3 is TGTGCCAGCAGTGGACATAACACCGGGGAGCTGTTTTTT. Translated, it gives CASSGHNTGELFF.

This clone was observed a single time. The chain is built from TRBV7-9 and TRBJ2-7, with a tentative D call TRBD2 (6 bases). Trimming stripped 9 bases from V and 4 bases from J, with 13 bases between. Germline V gives CDR1 SEHNR, CDR2 FQNEAQ (reference sequence). The CDR3 totals 12 residues. CDR3: CARLREPYEQYV. CDR3 sequence (DNA): TGTGCCAGGCTCCGGGAGCCTTACGAGCAGTACGTC.

The V and J genes are TRBV25-1 and TRBJ2-3; D uncertain. Trimming took off 7 bases at V and 2 bases at J, with 7 bases between the two ends. Per germline, CDR1 MGHDK and CDR2 SYGVNS. This CDR3 has 12 residues. The CDR3 is CASKLFTDTQYF. As DNA, the CDR3 is TGTGCCAGCAAACTTTTCACAGATACGCAGTATTTT.

The rearrangement joins TRBV28 to TRBJ1-1, with D perhaps TRBD1 (5 bases). CDR1 is MDHEN and CDR2 is SYDVKM in the germline V gene. The CDR3 is 14 amino acids. V lost 6 bases to trimming and J lost 4 bases, with 15 bases between them. The DNA of the CDR3 is TGTGCCAGCAGGGTGGGGGGAAGGTCCACTGAAGCTTTCTTT. This translates into CASRVGGRSTEAFF.

This chain links TRBV23-1 with TRBJ2-7; 8 positions match TRBD1. TRBV23-1 is assigned to the ORF class and has an uncertain function. The CDR3 covers 16 residues. Germline trimming cut 6 bases from V and 6 bases from J; bases unmatched to any gene: 16. Written as DNA, the CDR3 is TGCGCCAGCAGCCATACTGACAGGGGATCCCCCTCCGAGCAGTACGTC. This gives the protein CASSHTDRGSPSEQYV.

V usage is TRBV6-5 and J usage is TRBJ1-6, with 8 positions matching TRBD1. This CDR3 spans 13 amino acids. Germline V gene data show CDR1 as MNHEY and CDR2 as SVGAGI. The junction had 5 bases not matched to a gene; V was cut back by 6 bases and J by 10 bases. The CDR3 is CASRGQGGSPLHF. The CDR3 nucleotides read TGTGCCAGCAGAGGACAGGGTGGCTCACCCCTCCACTTT.

The J gene is TRBJ2-3, the V gene TRBV6-1; tentative D call: TRBD1 (5 bases). The CDR3 length is 15 residues. V gave up 2 bases and J gave up 0 bases, with 9 bases separating them. The germline CDR1 and CDR2 sequences are MNHNS and SASEGT. The CDR3 coding sequence is TGTGCCAGCAGTGAATTGGCAGGGAGCACAGATACGCAGTATTTT. Its protein product is CASSELAGSTDTQYF.